This T cell receptor (beta chain) was recovered during a study of T-cell reconstitution after alpha-beta-depleted transplantation in children. A TCRbeta library incorporating unique molecular identifiers was prepared. TCRdb used MiXCR to reprocess the PCR reads, holding one entry per CDR3 protein. Of approximately 270,000 distinct CDR3 sequences listed, roughly 9.5% are singletons. The V gene end was trimmed by 5 bases and the J gene end by 0 bases; junction bases not matched to a gene: 1. CDR3 length: 15 residues. Germline V lookup: CDR1 MGHRA, CDR2 YSYEKL. This receptor was identified in a human donor who donated a stem cell graft to a child with SCID. This sample comprised PBMCs from the stem cell graft donor, obtained from the stem cell graft. This chain uses TRBV4-1 with TRBJ2-6; 7 nucleotides line up with TRBD1. The CDR3 DNA reads TGCGCCAGCAGCACAGGGGACTCTGGGGCCAACGTCCTGACTTTC. Protein: CASSTGDSGANVLTF.